A single sample is the source of the 28 T cell receptor beta chains below, sequenced in a study. The method was immunoSEQ multiplex PCR; TCRdb's version includes in-frame clones alone and lacks a portion of them. The repertoire consists of under 90,000 clones, with 93% occurring once and the leading ten covering around 4.6%. What was sequenced was PBMCs. All receptors come from a man aged 40-49 years with rheumatoid arthritis.

The chain is built from TRBV7-3 and TRBJ2-1, with 7 bases lining up with TRBD2. V gave up 5 bases and J gave up 4 bases; unmatched junction bases: 5. Germline V gene sequence: CDR1 SGHTA, CDR2 FQGTGA. This CDR3 is built from 14 residues. This chain's CDR3 is CASSPGTIYNEQFF. As DNA, the CDR3 is TGTGCCAGCAGCCCAGGGACTATTTACAATGAGCAGTTCTTC.

V and J are TRBV6-5 and TRBJ2-2; the D gene is possibly TRBD2 (6 bases). The germline gives CDR1 MNHEY, CDR2 SVGAGI. There are 15 residues in the CDR3. Trimming left V 0 bases short and J 2 bases short, with 7 bases between. The CDR3 is CASSYSGGNTGELFF. DNA of the CDR3: TGTGCCAGCAGTTACTCCGGGGGTAACACCGGGGAGCTGTTTTTT.

The rearrangement uses TRBV9 and TRBJ1-1, with 7 bases identical to TRBD1. The CDR3 covers 15 residues. The trim removed 4 bases at V and 2 bases at J, leaving 8 bases unmatched. CDR1 and CDR2 (germline): SGDLS, YYNGEE. The DNA of the CDR3 is TGTGCCAGCAGCATCCAGGGACAGAGAAACACTGAAGCTTTCTTT. Translation gives CASSIQGQRNTEAFF.

The genes are TRBV5-8 and TRBJ1-5; 7 positions agree with TRBD1. Germline CDR1 reads SGHTS; CDR2 reads YDEGEE. The CDR3 spans 14 residues. V was pared by 3 bases and J by 3 bases, with 3 bases of the junction left unmatched. DNA of the CDR3: TGTGCCAGCAGCTCAGGGACAGACAATCAGCCCCAGCATTTT. It translates to CASSSGTDNQPQHF.

The rearrangement joins TRBV2 to TRBJ2-3; 8 nucleotides match TRBD2. This CDR3 spans 15 amino acids. In germline, CDR1 is SNHLY, CDR2 FYNNEI. Trimming cost V 7 bases and J 4 bases; bases outside gene matches: 10. The CDR3 DNA follows: TGTGCCAGCATACTGTCCGGGGGGGCAGCAGATACGCAGTATTTT. This sequence encodes CASILSGGAADTQYF.

The chain joins TRBV6-5 to TRBJ2-1, with D maybe TRBD1 (5 bases). The V gene lost 7 bases and the J gene lost 9 bases, with 19 bases spanning the gap. The CDR3 loop spans 14 amino acids. Germline CDR1 and CDR2: MNHEY and SVGAGI. CDR3 nucleotides: TGTGCCAGCATCAGGGCCCCAATAGGTACTGAGCAGTTCTTC. It specifies CASIRAPIGTEQFF.

This clone has a single count. CDR3 loop: CAIRDGFYEQYF. CDR3 in DNA: TGTGCCATAAGGGACGGATTCTACGAGCAGTACTTC. V gene TRBV10-3 combines with J gene TRBJ2-7; D assignment may be TRBD1 or TRBD2 (5 bases each). Trimming took off 9 bases at V and 3 bases at J, with 12 bases between the two ends. The CDR3 totals 12 residues. CDR1 is ENHRY, CDR2 SYGVKD, per germline.

The rearrangement joins TRBV11-3 to TRBJ2-2, with a weak D call TRBD2 (5 bases). V was pared by 5 bases and J by 1 base, with 11 bases between. Germline V gene lookup returns CDR1 SGHNT and CDR2 YENEEA. There are 15 residues in the CDR3. CDR3 amino acids: CASSESRGNTGELFF. CDR3 nucleotides: TGTGCCAGCAGCGAAAGCCGGGGGAACACCGGGGAGCTGTTTTTT.

The chain is built from TRBV5-8 and TRBJ2-7; no definite D call. The length of the CDR3 is 15 residues. Deletions cut 4 bases from V and 1 base from J, with 15 bases between. The germline V gene has CDR1 SGHTS and CDR2 YDEGEE. The CDR3 loop is CASSPYSTRSYEQYF. CDR3 in DNA: TGTGCCAGCAGCCCGTACTCAACAAGATCCTACGAGCAGTACTTC.

The chain couples TRBV7-9 to TRBJ2-3, with D perhaps being TRBD1 or TRBD2 (6 bases each). Germline values: CDR1 SEHNR, CDR2 FQNEAQ (reference sequence). The CDR3 runs 15 residues. V lost 5 bases and J 1 base, leaving 13 bases between the germline ends. DNA for the CDR3: TGTGCCAGCAGCCCTCAAAGGGGGGGCACAGATACGCAGTATTTT. This sequence encodes CASSPQRGGTDTQYF.

The chain links TRBV9 to TRBJ2-2; weak D call: TRBD1 (5 bases). The germline CDR1 and CDR2 sequences are SGDLS and YYNGEE. Between the trimmed V and J ends, which lost 7 bases and 4 bases, there was a span of 14 bases. The CDR3 extends over 14 amino acids. CDR3 sequence reads: CASGGQGGTGELFF. In DNA, the CDR3 is TGTGCCAGCGGCGGCCAGGGCGGCACCGGGGAGCTGTTTTTT.

V is TRBV7-2 and J is TRBJ1-3, with D maybe TRBD1 (6 bases). The CDR3 is 14 residues long. The germline V gene has CDR1 SGHTA and CDR2 FQGNSA. V shed 5 bases and J shed 5 bases, with 13 bases lying between them. CDR3 region: CASSPDRTRNTIYF. The CDR3 region has the DNA TGTGCCAGCAGCCCCGACAGGACCCGAAACACCATATATTTT.

V gene TRBV18 combines with J gene TRBJ1-4; possible D gene TRBD1, 5 bases. V lost 5 bases and J 7 bases, leaving 11 bases between the germline ends. The CDR3 sequence is 13 residues long. Germline-derived CDR1 and CDR2 are KGHSH and LQKENI. This CDR3 is CASSGGLGEKLFF. CDR3 DNA sequence: TGTGCCAGCTCAGGGGGACTCGGTGAAAAACTGTTTTTT.

For this clone: It is unclear where the CDR3 begins or ends on the DNA, so no DNA is shown, and the CDR3 is as TCRdb lists it. The chain employs TRBV7-9 and TRBJ2-2. Germline V gene sequence: CDR1 SEHNR, CDR2 FQNEAQ (reference sequence). Termini included, the CDR3 measures 17 amino acids. CDR3 sequence: CASSSSSGGDITGELFF.

Remarks on this clone: One end of the junction varies from germline; a read error may be responsible. This chain uses TRBV5-1 with TRBJ2-3; D is ambiguous. Germline loops: CDR1 SGHRS, CDR2 YFSETQ. This CDR3 has 17 residues. CDR3 sequence (DNA): TGCGCCAGCAGCTTGGGCCTTTCTGTTTTAGGCACAAATACGCAGTATTTT. Amino acid sequence: CASSLGLSVLGTNTQYF.

This clone turned up a few times. V is TRBV6-1 and J is TRBJ2-7; D unclear. There are 13 residues in the CDR3. Germline V gene sequence: CDR1 MNHNS, CDR2 SASEGT. Trimming removed 2 bases at V and 4 bases at J, with 9 bases between. CDR3 sequence: CASSENSRYEQYF. In DNA form, the CDR3 reads TGTGCCAGCAGTGAAAATAGCCGATACGAGCAGTACTTC.

The V call is TRBV7-3, the J call TRBJ2-7; 11 nucleotides line up with TRBD2. The CDR3 extends over 14 amino acids. Trimming at V came to 5 bases and at J to 2 bases, leaving 2 bases not matched to a gene. Germline CDR1 is SGHTA and CDR2 is FQGTGA. The CDR3 DNA reads as TGTGCCAGCAGCCGTAGCGGGGGGGCCTACGAGCAGTACTTC. Translation: CASSRSGGAYEQYF.

The chain is built from TRBV15 and TRBJ2-7; TRBD1 agrees at 9 bases. CDR1 and CDR2 from the germline V gene are LNHNV and YYDKDF (reference sequence). This CDR3 comprises 15 residues. With 0 bases clipped from V and 6 bases from J, the junction kept 6 bases outside the gene matches. The CDR3 region is CATSREGTGHREQYF. Here the CDR3 DNA reads TGTGCCACCAGCAGAGAAGGGACAGGGCATCGCGAGCAGTACTTC.

This chain links TRBV18 with TRBJ2-3, with 8 bases identical to TRBD2. CDR3 length equals 14 residues. Per germline, CDR1 KGHSH and CDR2 LQKENI. Losses at the gene ends were 1 base for V and 4 bases for J; bases not matched to a gene: 1. The chain's CDR3 is CASSPLRGADTQYF. CDR3 bases: TGTGCCAGCTCACCACTGCGGGGGGCAGATACGCAGTATTTT.

The rearrangement links TRBV6-2 or TRBV6-3 to TRBJ2-7; TRBD2 might be the D (5 bases). The CDR3 covers 16 residues. The ends were cut back, 1 base at V and 0 bases at J, with 13 bases in the middle. Germline CDR1 and CDR2: MNHEY and SVGEGT. CDR3 amino acids: CASSYLPAAFSYEQYF. Here the CDR3 DNA reads TGTGCCAGCAGTTACTTGCCAGCGGCATTCTCCTACGAGCAGTACTTC.

The gene calls are TRBV30 and TRBJ1-5; perhaps TRBD1 as D (6 bases). V lost 3 bases and J 3 bases, leaving 9 bases between the germline ends. CDR3 size: 13 residues. Germline values: CDR1 GTSNPN, CDR2 SVGIG (reference sequence). CDR3 loop: CAWSEGHNQPQHF. DNA of the CDR3: TGTGCCTGGAGCGAGGGACACAATCAGCCCCAGCATTTT.

The chain joins TRBV5-4 to TRBJ2-1; D not certain. Trimming removed 1 base at V and 4 bases at J, with 6 bases between. The CDR3 contains 13 residues. Germline-derived CDR1 and CDR2 are SGHNT and YYREEE (reference sequence). This chain's CDR3 is CASSLLVYNEQFF. The CDR3 DNA sequence: TGTGCCAGCAGCTTGTTGGTATACAATGAGCAGTTCTTC.

The CDR3 loop reads CASSYSRQGANGYTF. The CDR3, as DNA: TGTGCCAGCAGTTACTCGAGACAGGGGGCAAATGGCTACACCTTC. The chain combines TRBV6-5 with TRBJ1-2; 10 nucleotides match TRBD1. After removal of 0 bases from V and 6 bases from J, the junction contained 4 bases not matched to a gene. The CDR3 spans 15 residues. In germline, CDR1 is MNHEY, CDR2 SVGAGI.

The chain combines TRBV2 with TRBJ1-1, with D possibly being TRBD1 (6 bases). The CDR3 has 15 amino acids. Germline loops: CDR1 SNHLY, CDR2 FYNNEI. Trimming shortened V by 6 bases and J by 4 bases, and 18 bases separated the two germline ends. The CDR3 nucleotides read TGTGCCAGCAGCCTACAGGGTGGGCAGGGCACTGAAGCTTTCTTT. Encoded protein: CASSLQGGQGTEAFF.

The chain combines TRBV12-3 or TRBV12-4 with TRBJ1-5; TRBD1 might be the D (5 bases). CDR3 length: 13 amino acids. V lost 6 bases to trimming and J lost 6 bases, with 12 bases between them. For the CDR3, the DNA is TGTGCCAGCAGCCTCGGGGGAGGTCAGCCCCAGCATTTT. It encodes CASSLGGGQPQHF.

V is TRBV7-9 and J is TRBJ2-7, with D hard to call. The CDR3 is 14 residues long. Germline V gene lookup returns CDR1 SEHNR and CDR2 FQNEAQ (reference sequence). Trimming left V 5 bases short and J 3 bases short, with 14 bases between. This CDR3 reads CASSPEAPSYEQYF. The CDR3 coding sequence is TGTGCCAGCAGCCCCGAGGCCCCAAGCTACGAGCAGTACTTC.

J is TRBJ1-2 and V is TRBV27, with 8 nucleotides matching TRBD1. The germline V gene has CDR1 MNHEY and CDR2 SMNVEV (reference sequence). The length of the CDR3 is 15 residues. With 4 bases clipped from V and 3 bases from J, the junction kept 7 bases outside the gene matches. The CDR3 region has the DNA TGTGCCAGCAGTTACACCTCGACAGGGGACTATGGCTACACCTTC. As protein: CASSYTSTGDYGYTF.

The genes are TRBV10-3 and TRBJ2-7; D ambiguous. The V end lost 0 bases, the J end lost 5 bases, and 5 bases lay between the germline ends. The CDR3 runs to 12 residues. Germline CDR1 and CDR2: ENHRY and SYGVKD. CDR3 residues: CAISESSDEQYF. CDR3 coding DNA: TGTGCCATCAGTGAGTCGTCGGACGAGCAGTACTTC.